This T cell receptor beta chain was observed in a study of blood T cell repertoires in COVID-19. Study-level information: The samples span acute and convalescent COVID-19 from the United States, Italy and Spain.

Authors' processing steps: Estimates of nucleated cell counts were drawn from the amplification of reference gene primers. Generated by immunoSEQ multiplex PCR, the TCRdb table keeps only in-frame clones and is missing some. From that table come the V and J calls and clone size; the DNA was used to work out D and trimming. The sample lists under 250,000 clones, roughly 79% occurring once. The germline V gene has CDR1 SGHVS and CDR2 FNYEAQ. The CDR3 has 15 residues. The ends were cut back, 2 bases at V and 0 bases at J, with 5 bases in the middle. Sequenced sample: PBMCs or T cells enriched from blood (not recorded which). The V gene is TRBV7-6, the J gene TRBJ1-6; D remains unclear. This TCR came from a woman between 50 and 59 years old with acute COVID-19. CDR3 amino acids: CASSLSSSYNSPLHF. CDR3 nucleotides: TGTGCCAGCAGCTTAAGTAGCTCCTATAATTCACCCCTCCACTTT.